This T cell receptor beta chain was sequenced during a study of T cell changes during pregnancy in multiple sclerosis. The repertoire was sequenced with immunoSEQ multiplex PCR; TCRdb's copy has only in-frame clones and lacks some. In the table there are about 77,000 clones, roughly 91% of which are singletons. In this sample, this clone turned up once. The germline CDR1 and CDR2 sequences are GTSNPN and SVGIG (reference sequence). This CDR3 has 15 residues. Trimming cost V 3 bases and J 3 bases, with 16 bases left between them. The clonotype originates from a female donor in good health, enrolled as a control in a pregnancy study. The sample in question was peripheral blood, obtained after pregnancy. The V gene is TRBV30, the J gene TRBJ2-3, with TRBD2 as a possible D gene (7 bases). For the CDR3, the DNA is TGTGCCTGGAGGCCCCGGACAGCGGGAACAGATACGCAGTATTTT. Translated: CAWRPRTAGTDTQYF.